These 32 T cell receptor beta chains were sequenced from one sample in a study of cytomegalovirus exposure and HLA in healthy donors. PCR was performed using 60 Vbeta and 13 Jbeta primers. Produced via immunoSEQ multiplex PCR; TCRdb's table is partial and in-frame only. The top ten hold roughly 0.7% of the sample, which has around 150,000 clones, about 79% seen once. The sequencing sample was made of PBMCs. Source of these receptors: a male donor in good health and CMV-seronegative.

The chain recombines TRBV9 with TRBJ2-1; D remains ambiguous. CDR3 length: 15 amino acids. The germline V and J ends were trimmed by 0 bases and 1 base, with 8 bases remaining between them. Germline lookup yields CDR1 SGDLS and CDR2 YYNGEE. CDR3 DNA sequence: TGTGCCAGCAGCGTAGTGGGCCATTCCTACAATGAGCAGTTCTTC. Its protein is CASSVVGHSYNEQFF.

There are a few counts of this clone. The CDR3 sequence: CASRGEGLSTEAFF. CDR3 DNA: TGCGCCAGCAGAGGGGAGGGTCTGAGCACTGAAGCTTTCTTT. The V gene is TRBV5-1, the J gene TRBJ1-1; TRBD1 is a possible D gene (5 bases). Germline CDR1 is SGHRS and CDR2 is YFSETQ. V dropped 5 bases and J dropped 4 bases, with 15 bases sitting between them. The CDR3 covers 14 residues. The variable domain in full, completed from reference TRBV5-1 and TRBJ1-1, reads KAGVTQTPRYLIKTRGQQVTLSCSPISGHRSVSWYQQTPGQGLQFLFEYFSETQRNKGNFPGRFSGRQFSNSRSEMNVSTLELGDSALYLCASRGEGLSTEAFFGQGTRLTVV.

The rearrangement joins TRBV6-6 to TRBJ2-1; perhaps TRBD1 as D (6 bases). Trimming cost V 7 bases and J 5 bases, with 21 bases left between them. The V gene's germline CDR1 is MNHNY and CDR2 SVGAGI (reference sequence). There are 16 residues in the CDR3. DNA of the CDR3: TGTGCCAGCATCCTTACGTGGGACAAGGGAAACAATGAGCAGTTCTTC. It codes for CASILTWDKGNNEQFF.

The table lists this clone with a count of one. The rearrangement uses TRBV2 and TRBJ2-5; 12 bases map to TRBD2. Trimming took 4 bases from V and 1 from J; bases not matched to a gene: 4. This CDR3 is 16 amino acids long. The germline gives CDR1 SNHLY, CDR2 FYNNEI. As DNA, the CDR3 is TGTGCCAGCAGTGGTCTAGCGGGAGGGCCCCAAGAGACCCAGTACTTC. The encoded protein is CASSGLAGGPQETQYF.

CDR3: CASSECGRAHSNQPQHF. The CDR3 nucleotides are TGTGCCAGCAGTGAATGTGGCAGGGCTCATAGCAATCAGCCCCAGCATTTT. The chain links TRBV6-1 to TRBJ1-5; possible D gene TRBD1, 5 bases. In germline, CDR1 is MNHNS, CDR2 SASEGT. The CDR3 is 17 residues long. With 2 bases removed from V and 0 bases from J, the gap between germline ends came to 14 bases.

J is TRBJ1-1 and V is TRBV30, with D tentatively TRBD1 (6 bases). V gave up 3 bases and J gave up 1 base, with 12 bases separating them. Germline lookup yields CDR1 GTSNPN and CDR2 SVGIG (reference sequence). CDR3 length: 14 residues. CDR3 nucleotide sequence: TGTGCCTGGAGCCCCGACAGGTGGAACACTGAAGCTTTCTTT. Its translation: CAWSPDRWNTEAFF. Full variable domain (rest looked up from reference TRBV30 and TRBJ1-1): SQTIHQWPATLVQPVGSPLSLECTVEGTSNPNLYWYRQAAGRGLQLLFYSVGIGQISSEVPQNLSASRPQDRQFILSSKKLLLSDSGFYLCAWSPDRWNTEAFFGQGTRLTVV.

For this clone: The same CDR3 can be traced to other DNA sequences in this sample. The rearrangement links TRBV5-6 to TRBJ1-1; no definite D call. The CDR3 is 14 residues long. V gave up 0 bases and J gave up 1 base, with 7 bases separating them. Germline values: CDR1 SGHDT, CDR2 YYEEEE. The CDR3 spells CASSLAGGNTEAFF. The DNA for the CDR3 is TGTGCCAGCAGCTTGGCCGGCGGGAACACTGAAGCTTTCTTT.

The V gene is TRBV6-1, the J gene TRBJ1-2; tentatively, D is TRBD1 (6 bases). The CDR3 has 14 residues. The germline V gene encodes CDR1 MNHNS and CDR2 SASEGT. Trimming took off 6 bases at V and 8 bases at J, with 19 bases between the two ends. The CDR3 DNA reads as TGTGCCAGCAGCCTAAACCACCAGGGGCCGGGCTACACCTTC. As protein: CASSLNHQGPGYTF.

This clone turned up a few times. The J gene is TRBJ2-5, the V gene TRBV7-9; 7 nucleotides line up with TRBD2. The last part of the DNA fits TRBJ2-7 better; the J call may be wrong. This CDR3 is built from 15 residues. Per germline, CDR1 SEHNR and CDR2 FQNEAQ (reference sequence). The CDR3 region is CASSLTSGNPYEQYF. The CDR3 DNA reads TGTGCCAGCAGCTTAACGAGCGGGAATCCTTACGAGCAGTACTTC.

This clone appeared a few times. The gene calls are TRBV6-4 and TRBJ2-1, with D unresolved. Trimming took off 5 bases at V and 4 bases at J, with 12 bases between the two ends. The CDR3 runs to 14 residues. Germline values: CDR1 MRHNA, CDR2 SNTAGT. CDR3 residues: CASSSRHEYNEQFF. CDR3 DNA sequence: TGTGCCAGCAGTTCCCGACATGAATACAATGAGCAGTTCTTC.

This clone was observed once. The gene calls are TRBV5-4 and TRBJ1-2; unclear D gene. The CDR3 spans 13 residues. Trimming left V 2 bases short and J 4 bases short, with 9 bases between. The germline V gene has CDR1 SGHNT and CDR2 YYREEE (reference sequence). CDR3: CASSFGLAYGYTF. CDR3 in DNA: TGTGCCAGCAGCTTCGGGTTGGCCTATGGCTACACCTTC.

The chain employs TRBV7-6 and TRBJ2-3, with 8 bases lining up with TRBD1. Germline values: CDR1 SGHVS, CDR2 FNYEAQ. There are 18 residues in the CDR3. The J segment lost 4 bases and the V segment lost 1 base, leaving 13 bases of the junction unmatched. Written as DNA, the CDR3 is TGTGCCAGCAGCTTAGAGGGGTCCAGGGGGCGCCGCTCAGATACGCAGTATTTT. Amino acid sequence: CASSLEGSRGRRSDTQYF.

This chain links TRBV6-4 with TRBJ1-1, with TRBD1 matching 8 bases. CDR1 is MRHNA and CDR2 is SNTAGT in the germline V gene. The V segment lost 7 bases and the J segment 4 bases; nucleotides outside the gene matches: 8. The CDR3 loop spans 14 amino acids. The CDR3 region is CASKSDRVSTEAFF. The CDR3 DNA reads TGTGCCAGCAAGTCGGACAGGGTCAGCACTGAAGCTTTCTTT.

CDR3 DNA sequence: TGTGCCAGCAGCTTGGGGACGGCGGGCTATGGCTACACCTTC. This gives the protein CASSLGTAGYGYTF. This chain uses TRBV5-4 with TRBJ1-2; unclear D gene. The V and J ends lost 0 bases and 4 bases respectively, with 10 bases between them. The germline gives CDR1 SGHNT, CDR2 YYREEE (reference sequence). The CDR3 sequence is 14 residues long.

The rearrangement joins TRBV2 to TRBJ2-5; TRBD1 matches 9 bases. The end of the DNA fits TRBJ2-7 better, so the J call may be wrong. The CDR3 has 13 amino acids. The germline gives CDR1 SNHLY, CDR2 FYNNEI. In DNA, the CDR3 is TGTGCCAGCACCACGGACAGGGGCTACGAGCAGTACTTC. This gives the protein CASTTDRGYEQYF.

This clone turned up a few times. The J gene is TRBJ1-1, the V gene TRBV27; 10 bases map to TRBD1. After removal of 3 bases from V and 5 bases from J, the junction contained 0 bases not matched to a gene. The germline V gene encodes CDR1 MNHEY and CDR2 SMNVEV (reference sequence). This CDR3 is 13 amino acids long. CDR3 bases: TGTGCCAGCAGTTTGGACAGGGGGACTGAAGCTTTCTTT. Its protein product is CASSLDRGTEAFF.

This clone occurred once. V usage is TRBV4-3 and J usage is TRBJ1-5, with TRBD1 as a possible D gene (6 bases). V dropped 5 bases and J dropped 7 bases, with 18 bases sitting between them. The CDR3 has 15 residues. The germline V gene has CDR1 LGHNA and CDR2 YSLEER. The CDR3 nucleotides are TGCGCCAGCAGCGACAGGCCCACAGATCGGCAGCCCCAGCATTTT. The encoded protein is CASSDRPTDRQPQHF.

The chain carries TRBV5-1 and TRBJ2-3; TRBD1 matches at 9 bases. V trimming: 4 bases; J trimming: 2 bases; junction bases outside the gene matches: 17. The V gene's germline CDR1 is SGHRS and CDR2 YFSETQ. The CDR3 sequence is 19 residues long. CDR3 nucleotides: TGCGCCAGCAGCCACCAATCCGGGACAGGGATGGGGTCCACAGATACGCAGTATTTT. Protein: CASSHQSGTGMGSTDTQYF.

About this clone: The sample contains more than one DNA sequence encoding this CDR3. The rearrangement uses TRBV5-6 and TRBJ1-2; weak D call: TRBD1 (6 bases). CDR1 is SGHDT and CDR2 is YYEEEE in the germline V gene. Trimming cost V 0 bases and J 6 bases, with 6 bases left between them. The CDR3 consists of 12 residues. Here the CDR3 DNA reads TGTGCCAGCAGCTTGGACAGGGATGGCTACACCTTC. This codes for CASSLDRDGYTF.

V gene TRBV7-2 combines with J gene TRBJ1-1, with no clear D. The CDR3 covers 13 residues. Germline V gene sequence: CDR1 SGHTA, CDR2 FQGNSA. V dropped 7 bases and J dropped 1 base, with 10 bases sitting between them. The DNA of the CDR3 is TGTGCCAGCACCAGTGGGAGGAACACTGAAGCTTTCTTT. Translated, it gives CASTSGRNTEAFF.

This clone has more than one count but fewer than ten. The chain recombines TRBV15 with TRBJ2-7, with TRBD2 matching over 9 bases. The CDR3 has 16 amino acids. Germline loops: CDR1 LNHNV, CDR2 YYDKDF (reference sequence). After removal of 5 bases from V and 3 bases from J, the junction contained 11 bases not matched to a gene. In DNA form, the CDR3 reads TGTGCCACCAGCCCAACAGCGGGGGGAGATATCTACGAGCAGTACTTC. Translating gives CATSPTAGGDIYEQYF. Together with reference TRBV15 and TRBJ2-7, the CDR3 gives the full variable domain: DAMVIQNPRYQVTQFGKPVTLSCSQTLNHNVMYWYQQKSSQAPKLLFHYYDKDFNNEADTPDNFQSRRPNTSFCFLDIRSPGLGDTAMYLCATSPTAGGDIYEQYFGPGTRLTVT.

The rearrangement joins TRBV30 to TRBJ1-5; possible D gene TRBD1, 6 bases. Trimming stripped 0 bases from V and 2 bases from J, with 17 bases between. From germline, CDR1 is GTSNPN and CDR2 SVGIG (reference sequence). This CDR3 comprises 17 residues. Here the CDR3 reads CAWSVRGGRVGNQPQHF. Here the CDR3 DNA reads TGTGCCTGGAGTGTACGCGGGGGGCGGGTGGGCAATCAGCCCCAGCATTTT. Full variable domain (remainder filled in from reference TRBV30 and TRBJ1-5): SQTIHQWPATLVQPVGSPLSLECTVEGTSNPNLYWYRQAAGRGLQLLFYSVGIGQISSEVPQNLSASRPQDRQFILSSKKLLLSDSGFYLCAWSVRGGRVGNQPQHFGDGTRLSIL.

This clone showed up just once. This sequence joins TRBV18 and TRBJ1-1; D is possibly TRBD1 (6 bases). The germline gives CDR1 KGHSH, CDR2 LQKENI. The germline V and J ends were trimmed by 0 bases and 1 base, with 12 bases remaining between them. The CDR3 has 16 residues. CDR3 nucleotide sequence: TGTGCCAGCTCACCACCCTGGACAGCCCGGAACACTGAAGCTTTCTTT. Its protein product is CASSPPWTARNTEAFF.

The chain is built from TRBV5-1 and TRBJ1-1, with TRBD1 matching 7 bases. CDR3 length: 16 residues. CDR1 is SGHRS, CDR2 YFSETQ, per germline. With 1 base clipped from V and 0 bases from J, the junction kept 6 bases outside the gene matches. CDR3 coding DNA: TGCGCCAGCAGCTTGAAGGTTAGGGGGCTGAACACTGAAGCTTTCTTT. Amino acids: CASSLKVRGLNTEAFF.

The chain links TRBV9 to TRBJ1-6; no clear D gene. V was pared by 0 bases and J by 8 bases, with 6 bases between. This CDR3 contains 13 residues. CDR1 is SGDLS and CDR2 is YYNGEE in the germline V gene. The CDR3 DNA is TGTGCCAGCAGCGTAGCCGTAGATTCACCCCTCCACTTT. Its translation is CASSVAVDSPLHF. The full variable domain, with the rest looked up from reference TRBV9 and TRBJ1-6, is DSGVTQTPKHLITATGQRVTLRCSPRSGDLSVYWYQQSLDQGLQFLIQYYNGEERAKGNILERFSAQQFPDLHSELNLSSLELGDSALYFCASSVAVDSPLHFGNGTRLTVT.

This chain links TRBV5-1 with TRBJ1-1; D is unresolved. Trimming pared 1 base from V and 7 bases from J, leaving 11 bases between. Germline assignment: CDR1 SGHRS and CDR2 YFSETQ. This CDR3 has 13 residues. CDR3 DNA: TGCGCCAGCAGCTTGAGTTGGGCAGGTGAAGCTTTCTTT. Translation: CASSLSWAGEAFF.

This clone was seen just once. The chain employs TRBV13 and TRBJ2-1, with D perhaps matching TRBD1 (5 bases). V was pared by 7 bases and J by 0 bases, with 13 bases between. The CDR3 totals 15 residues. Looked up from germline, CDR1 is PRHDT and CDR2 is FYEKMQ (reference sequence). The CDR3 sequence is CASKQTDPSYNEQFF. CDR3 coding DNA: TGTGCCAGCAAGCAGACAGACCCCTCCTACAATGAGCAGTTCTTC.

V gene TRBV2 combines with J gene TRBJ1-1, with no clear D. CDR1 and CDR2 (germline): SNHLY, FYNNEI. The germline V and J ends were trimmed by 8 bases and 1 base, with 14 bases remaining between them. This CDR3 contains 14 residues. DNA of the CDR3: TGTGCCAGCGGACTACCGGCAGGGAACACTGAAGCTTTCTTT. It specifies CASGLPAGNTEAFF.

V and J are TRBV7-2 and TRBJ2-5; 7 bases are shared with TRBD1. Trimming took 4 bases from V and 4 from J; bases not matched to a gene: 6. The germline gives CDR1 SGHTA, CDR2 FQGNSA. The CDR3 consists of 14 residues. CDR3 sequence reads: CASSSSTGIETQYF. The DNA of the CDR3 is TGTGCCAGCAGCTCCTCGACAGGGATAGAGACCCAGTACTTC. Variable domain in full (rest from reference TRBV7-2 and TRBJ2-5): GAGVSQSPSNKVTEKGKDVELRCDPISGHTALYWYRQSLGQGLEFLIYFQGNSAPDKSGLPSDRFSAERTGGSVSTLTIQRTQQEDSAVYLCASSSSTGIETQYFGPGTRLLVL.

V gene TRBV19 combines with J gene TRBJ1-4; 8 bases agree with TRBD1. V was clipped by 5 bases and J by 8 bases; unmatched bases: 10. The CDR3 extends over 15 amino acids. Germline V gives CDR1 LNHDA, CDR2 SQIVND (reference sequence). The CDR3 DNA is TGTGCCAGTAGTTCGCAGGGGGCGTTAAAGGAAAAACTGTTTTTT. Residues: CASSSQGALKEKLFF.

The V gene is TRBV30, the J gene TRBJ1-1, with D tentatively TRBD1 (6 bases). V gave up 3 bases and J gave up 2 bases, with 16 bases separating them. This CDR3 is built from 15 residues. The germline V gene encodes CDR1 GTSNPN and CDR2 SVGIG (reference sequence). This chain's CDR3 is CAWSPGTTLNTEAFF. CDR3 nucleotides: TGTGCCTGGAGCCCCGGGACAACTCTAAACACTGAAGCTTTCTTT.

This chain connects TRBV18 to TRBJ1-1, with 9 bases that match TRBD1. The CDR3 contains 15 residues. V lost 3 bases and J lost 2; bases outside the gene matches: 4. The germline gives CDR1 KGHSH, CDR2 LQKENI. CDR3 sequence: CASSPATGGNTEAFF. DNA of the CDR3: TGTGCCAGCTCACCTGCGACAGGGGGAAACACTGAAGCTTTCTTT. Filled out from reference TRBV18 and TRBJ1-1, the complete variable domain reads NAGVMQNPRHLVRRRGQEARLRCSPMKGHSHVYWYRQLPEEGLKFMVYLQKENIIDESGMPKERFSAEFPKEGPSILRIQQVVRGDSAAYFCASSPATGGNTEAFFGQGTRLTVV.